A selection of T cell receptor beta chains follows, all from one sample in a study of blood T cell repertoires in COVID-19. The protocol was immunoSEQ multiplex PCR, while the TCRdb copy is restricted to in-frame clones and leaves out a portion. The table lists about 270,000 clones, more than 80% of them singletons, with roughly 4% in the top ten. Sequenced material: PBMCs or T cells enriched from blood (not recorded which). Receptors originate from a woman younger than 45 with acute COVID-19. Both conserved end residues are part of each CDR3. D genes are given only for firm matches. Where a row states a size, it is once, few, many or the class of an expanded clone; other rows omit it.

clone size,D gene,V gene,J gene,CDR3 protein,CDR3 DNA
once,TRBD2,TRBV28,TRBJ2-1,CASNLGLAGVRQNEQFF,TGTGCCAGCAATCTCGGACTAGCGGGAGTTCGTCAGAATGAGCAGTTCTTC
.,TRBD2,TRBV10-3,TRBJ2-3,CAVGEGQADTQYF,TGTGCCGTGGGGGAGGGGCAAGCAGATACGCAGTATTTT
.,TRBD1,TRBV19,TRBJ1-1,CASSIRGQGTLNTEAFF,TGTGCCAGTAGTATAAGGGGACAGGGGACCTTGAACACTGAAGCTTTCTTT
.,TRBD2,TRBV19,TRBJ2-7,CASSGAGVNEQYF,TGTGCCAGTAGTGGAGCGGGAGTGAACGAGCAGTACTTC
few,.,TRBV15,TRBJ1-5,CATSVLGTFDSNQPQHF,TGTGCCACCAGCGTCCTCGGGACTTTTGATAGCAATCAGCCCCAGCATTTT
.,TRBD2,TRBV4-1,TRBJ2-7,CASSQEAPSGSYEQYF,TGCGCCAGCAGCCAAGAAGCGCCTAGCGGGAGTTACGAGCAGTACTTC
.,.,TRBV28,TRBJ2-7,CASRSDKTFYEQYF,TGTGCCAGCAGGAGTGACAAGACCTTCTACGAGCAGTACTTC
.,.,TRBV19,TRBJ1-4,CASSISSVSNEKLFF,TGTGCCAGTAGTATCTCATCAGTATCTAATGAAAAACTGTTTTTT
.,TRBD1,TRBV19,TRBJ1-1,CARPDRGTEAFF,TGTGCCAGACCGGACAGGGGAACCGAAGCTTTCTTT
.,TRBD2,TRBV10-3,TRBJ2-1,CAITSGKGNEQFF,TGTGCCATCACTAGCGGGAAGGGGAATGAGCAGTTCTTC
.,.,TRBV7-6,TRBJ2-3,CASTYKAGTDTQYF,TGTGCCAGCACTTACAAGGCGGGCACAGATACGCAGTATTTT
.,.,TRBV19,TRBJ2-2,CASRRDQNEGTGELFF,TGTGCCAGTAGGAGAGACCAGAACGAGGGCACCGGGGAGCTGTTTTTT
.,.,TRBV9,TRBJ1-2,CASSVVGDTGSNTF,TGTGCCAGCAGCGTAGTAGGGGACACTGGTAGCAACACCTTC
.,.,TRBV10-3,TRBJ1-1,CAISAAGVGTEAFF,TGTGCCATCAGTGCTGCAGGGGTAGGTACTGAAGCTTTCTTT
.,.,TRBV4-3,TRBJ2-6,CASSQTPRAGANVLTF,TGCGCCAGCAGCCAAACCCCGCGGGCTGGGGCCAACGTCCTGACTTTC
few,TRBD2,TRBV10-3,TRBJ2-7,CAMTSGLSYEQYF,TGTGCCATGACTAGCGGCCTCTCCTACGAGCAGTACTTC
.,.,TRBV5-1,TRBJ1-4,CASRILGGQEKLFF,TGCGCCAGCAGGATACTAGGGGGACAAGAAAAACTGTTTTTT
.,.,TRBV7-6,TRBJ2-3,CASSFDGGFTQYF,TGTGCCAGCAGCTTCGATGGGGGGTTCACGCAGTATTTT
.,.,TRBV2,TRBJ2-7,CATGGGGGAYEQYF,TGTGCCACCGGGGGCGGGGGCGGAGCCTACGAGCAGTACTTC
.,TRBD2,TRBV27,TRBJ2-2,CASSFGGVTGELFF,TGTGCCAGCAGCTTCGGGGGGGTCACCGGGGAGCTGTTTTTT
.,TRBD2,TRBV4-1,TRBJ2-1,CASSQDGSGGGEQFF,TGCGCCAGCAGCCAAGATGGAAGTGGGGGGGGTGAGCAGTTCTTC
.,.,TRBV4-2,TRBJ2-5,CASSQDLWTQGETQYF,TGTGCCAGCAGCCAAGACCTGTGGACCCAGGGAGAGACCCAGTACTTC
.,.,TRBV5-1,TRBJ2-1,CASSAGAVGSYNEQFF,TGCGCCAGCAGCGCTGGGGCGGTCGGCTCCTACAATGAGCAGTTCTTC
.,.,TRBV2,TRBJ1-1,CASSGGDLQTNTEAFF,TGTGCCAGCAGTGGAGGGGACTTACAAACCAACACTGAAGCTTTCTTT
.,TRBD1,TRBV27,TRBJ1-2,CATGTGGDGYTF,TGTGCCACCGGGACAGGGGGTGATGGCTACACCTTC
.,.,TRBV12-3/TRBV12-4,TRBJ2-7,CASSSSYEQYF,TGTGCCAGCAGTTCTTCCTACGAGCAGTACTTC
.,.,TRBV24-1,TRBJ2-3,CATSEPGATDTQYF,TGTGCCACCAGTGAACCGGGAGCCACAGATACGCAGTATTTT
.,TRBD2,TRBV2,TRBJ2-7,CASSENPHGTSRSEQYF,TGTGCCAGCAGTGAAAATCCTCACGGGACTAGTCGCTCCGAGCAGTACTTC
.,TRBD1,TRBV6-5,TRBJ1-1,CASRASGQGNTEAFF,TGTGCCAGCAGAGCCTCTGGACAGGGCAACACTGAAGCTTTCTTT
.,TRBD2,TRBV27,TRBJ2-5,CASSSVSAGDETQYF,TGTGCCAGCAGTTCCGTCAGTGCGGGAGATGAGACCCAGTACTTC
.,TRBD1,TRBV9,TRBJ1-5,CASSYRDRGEPQHF,TGTGCCAGCAGCTACCGGGACAGGGGAGAGCCCCAGCATTTT
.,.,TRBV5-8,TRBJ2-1,CASSLDGSPYNEQFF,TGTGCCAGCAGCTTGGACGGGAGTCCCTACAATGAGCAGTTCTTC